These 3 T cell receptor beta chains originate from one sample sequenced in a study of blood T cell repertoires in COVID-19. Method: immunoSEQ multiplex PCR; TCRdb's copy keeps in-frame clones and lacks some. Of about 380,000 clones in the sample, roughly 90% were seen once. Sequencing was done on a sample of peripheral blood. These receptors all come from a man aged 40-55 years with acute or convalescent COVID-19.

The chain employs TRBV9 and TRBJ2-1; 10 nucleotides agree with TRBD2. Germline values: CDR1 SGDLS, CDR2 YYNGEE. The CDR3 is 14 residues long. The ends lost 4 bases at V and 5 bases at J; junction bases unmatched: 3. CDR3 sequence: CASSSSGRNNEQFF. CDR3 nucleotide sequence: TGTGCCAGCAGCTCTAGCGGGAGAAACAATGAGCAGTTCTTC.

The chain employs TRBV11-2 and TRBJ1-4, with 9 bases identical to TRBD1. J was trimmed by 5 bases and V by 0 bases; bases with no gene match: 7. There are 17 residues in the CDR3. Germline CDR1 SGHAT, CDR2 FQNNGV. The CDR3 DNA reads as TGTGCCAGCAGCTTAGATCTTGTCGGGACAGGGAATGAAAAACTGTTTTTT. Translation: CASSLDLVGTGNEKLFF. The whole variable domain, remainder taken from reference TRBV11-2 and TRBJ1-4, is EAGVAQSPRYKIIEKRQSVAFWCNPISGHATLYWYQQILGQGPKLLIQFQNNGVVDDSQLPKDRFSAERLKGVDSTLKIQPAKLEDSAVYLCASSLDLVGTGNEKLFFGSGTQLSVL.

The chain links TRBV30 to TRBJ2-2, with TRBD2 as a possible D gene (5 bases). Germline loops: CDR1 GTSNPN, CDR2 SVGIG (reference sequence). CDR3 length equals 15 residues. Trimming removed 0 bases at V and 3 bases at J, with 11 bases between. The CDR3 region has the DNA TGTGCCTGGAGTGTAAAGTCGGAGGACACCGGGGAGCTGTTTTTT. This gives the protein CAWSVKSEDTGELFF.